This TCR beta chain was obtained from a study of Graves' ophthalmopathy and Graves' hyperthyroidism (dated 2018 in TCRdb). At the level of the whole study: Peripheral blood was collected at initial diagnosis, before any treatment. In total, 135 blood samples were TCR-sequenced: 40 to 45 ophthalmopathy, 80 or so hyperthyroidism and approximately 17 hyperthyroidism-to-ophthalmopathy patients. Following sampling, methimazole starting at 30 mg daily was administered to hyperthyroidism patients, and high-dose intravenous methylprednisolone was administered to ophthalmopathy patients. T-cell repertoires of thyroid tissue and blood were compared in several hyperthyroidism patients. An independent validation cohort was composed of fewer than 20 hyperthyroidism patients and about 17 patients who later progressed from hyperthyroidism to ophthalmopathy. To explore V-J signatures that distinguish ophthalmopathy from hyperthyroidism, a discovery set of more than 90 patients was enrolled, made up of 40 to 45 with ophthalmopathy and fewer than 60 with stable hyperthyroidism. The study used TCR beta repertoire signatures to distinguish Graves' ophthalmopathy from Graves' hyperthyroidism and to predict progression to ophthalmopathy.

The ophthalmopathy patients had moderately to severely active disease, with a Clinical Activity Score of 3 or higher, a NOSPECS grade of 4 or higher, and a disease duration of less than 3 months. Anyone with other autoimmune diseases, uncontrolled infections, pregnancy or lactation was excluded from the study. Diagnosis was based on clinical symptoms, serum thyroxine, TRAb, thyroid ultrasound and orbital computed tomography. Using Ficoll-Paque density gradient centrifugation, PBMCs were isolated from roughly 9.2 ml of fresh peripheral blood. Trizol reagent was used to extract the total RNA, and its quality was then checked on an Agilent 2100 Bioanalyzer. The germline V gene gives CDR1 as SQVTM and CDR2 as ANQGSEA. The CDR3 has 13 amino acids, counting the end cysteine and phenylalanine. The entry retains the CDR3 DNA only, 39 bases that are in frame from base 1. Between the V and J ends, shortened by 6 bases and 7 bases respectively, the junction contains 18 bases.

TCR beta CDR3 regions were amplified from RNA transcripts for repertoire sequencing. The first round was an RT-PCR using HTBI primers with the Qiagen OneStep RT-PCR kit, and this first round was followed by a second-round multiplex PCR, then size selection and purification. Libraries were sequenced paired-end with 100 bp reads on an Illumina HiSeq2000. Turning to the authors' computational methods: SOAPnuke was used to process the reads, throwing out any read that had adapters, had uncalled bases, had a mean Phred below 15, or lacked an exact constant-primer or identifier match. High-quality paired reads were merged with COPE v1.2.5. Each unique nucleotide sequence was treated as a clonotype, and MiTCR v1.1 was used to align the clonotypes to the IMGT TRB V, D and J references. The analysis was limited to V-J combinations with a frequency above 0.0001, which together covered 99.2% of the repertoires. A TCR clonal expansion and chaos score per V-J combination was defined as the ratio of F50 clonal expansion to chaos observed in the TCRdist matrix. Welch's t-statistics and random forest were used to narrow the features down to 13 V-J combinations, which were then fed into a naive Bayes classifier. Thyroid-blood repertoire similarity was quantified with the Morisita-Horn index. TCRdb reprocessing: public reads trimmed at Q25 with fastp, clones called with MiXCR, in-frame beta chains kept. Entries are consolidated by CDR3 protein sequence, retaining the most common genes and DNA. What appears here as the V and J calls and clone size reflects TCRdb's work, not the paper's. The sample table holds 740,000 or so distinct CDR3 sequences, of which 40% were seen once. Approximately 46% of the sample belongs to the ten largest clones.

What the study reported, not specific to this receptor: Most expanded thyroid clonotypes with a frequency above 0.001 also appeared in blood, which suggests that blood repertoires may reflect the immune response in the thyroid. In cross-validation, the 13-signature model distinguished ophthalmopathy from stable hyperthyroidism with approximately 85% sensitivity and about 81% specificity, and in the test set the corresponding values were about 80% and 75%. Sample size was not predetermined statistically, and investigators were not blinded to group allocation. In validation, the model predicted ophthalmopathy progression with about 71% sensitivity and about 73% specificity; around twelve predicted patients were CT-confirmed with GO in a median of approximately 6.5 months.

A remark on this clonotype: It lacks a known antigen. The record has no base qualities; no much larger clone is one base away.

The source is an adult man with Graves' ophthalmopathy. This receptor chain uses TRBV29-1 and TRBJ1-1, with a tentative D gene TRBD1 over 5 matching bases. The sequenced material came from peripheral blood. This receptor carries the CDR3 CSVHDLGAGEAFF. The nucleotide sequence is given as TGCAGCGTGCATGACCTAGGGGCTGGTGAAGCTTTCTTT.